This TCR beta chain is drawn from a study of CD8 T cells in Susac syndrome. The CDR3 spans 14 residues. The V gene lost 5 bases and the J gene lost 0 bases, with 8 bases spanning the gap. Per germline, CDR1 SEHNR and CDR2 FQNEAQ (reference sequence). With random hexamers, reverse transcription was performed on roughly 0.45 to 1 ug of RNA. TCRdb processed the immunoSEQ multiplex PCR reads anew with MiXCR; each CDR3 protein has one entry. The sample lists about 120,000 distinct CDR3 sequences, about 94% occurring once. TCR beta sequencing was performed on blood CD8+ and CD4+ T cells. Material for sequencing was CD8+ T cells from PBMCs. This sequence joins TRBV7-9 and TRBJ1-3; D unclear. The receptor was isolated from a human donor with Susac syndrome. CDR3 in amino acids: CASSPVVSGNTIYF. Written as DNA, the CDR3 is TGTGCCAGCAGCCCGGTTGTCTCTGGAAACACCATATATTTT.